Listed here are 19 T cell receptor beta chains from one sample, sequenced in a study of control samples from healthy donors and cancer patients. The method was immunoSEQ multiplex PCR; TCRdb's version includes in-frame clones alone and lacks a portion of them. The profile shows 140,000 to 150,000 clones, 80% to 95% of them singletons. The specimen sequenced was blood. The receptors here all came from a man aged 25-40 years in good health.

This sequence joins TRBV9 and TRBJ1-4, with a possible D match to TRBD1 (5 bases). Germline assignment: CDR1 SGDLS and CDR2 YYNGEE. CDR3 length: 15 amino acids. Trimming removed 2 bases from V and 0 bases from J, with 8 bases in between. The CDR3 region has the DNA TGTGCCAGCAGCGTGACAGCTGCAACTAATGAAAAACTGTTTTTT. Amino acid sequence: CASSVTAATNEKLFF.

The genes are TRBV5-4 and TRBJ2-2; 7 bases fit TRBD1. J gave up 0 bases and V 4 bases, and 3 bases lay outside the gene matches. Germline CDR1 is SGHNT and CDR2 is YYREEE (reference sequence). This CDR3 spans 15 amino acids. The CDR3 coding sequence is TGTGCCAGCAGCCCAGGGGGTACGAACACCGGGGAGCTGTTTTTT. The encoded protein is CASSPGGTNTGELFF.

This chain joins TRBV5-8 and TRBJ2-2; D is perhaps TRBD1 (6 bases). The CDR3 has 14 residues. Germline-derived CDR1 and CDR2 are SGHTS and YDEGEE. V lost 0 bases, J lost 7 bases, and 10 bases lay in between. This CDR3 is CASSLAQGFGELFF. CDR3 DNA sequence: TGTGCCAGCAGCTTGGCACAGGGTTTCGGGGAGCTGTTTTTT.

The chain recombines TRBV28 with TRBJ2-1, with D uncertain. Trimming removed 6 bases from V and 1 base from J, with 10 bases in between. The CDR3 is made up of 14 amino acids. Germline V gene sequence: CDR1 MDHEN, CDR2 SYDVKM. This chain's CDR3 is CASRVYSSYNEQFF. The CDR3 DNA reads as TGTGCCAGCAGAGTTTACAGTTCCTACAATGAGCAGTTCTTC. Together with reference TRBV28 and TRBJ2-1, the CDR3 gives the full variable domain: DVKVTQSSRYLVKRTGEKVFLECVQDMDHENMFWYRQDPGLGLRLIYFSYDVKMKEKGDIPEGYSVSREKKERFSLILESASTNQTSMYLCASRVYSSYNEQFFGPGTRLTVL.

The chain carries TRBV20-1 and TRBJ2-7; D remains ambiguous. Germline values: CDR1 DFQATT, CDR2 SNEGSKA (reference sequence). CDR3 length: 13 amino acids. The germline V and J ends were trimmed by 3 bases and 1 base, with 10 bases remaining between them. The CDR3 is CSASRGTSYEQYF. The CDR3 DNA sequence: TGCAGTGCTAGTCGCGGCACTTCCTACGAGCAGTACTTC.

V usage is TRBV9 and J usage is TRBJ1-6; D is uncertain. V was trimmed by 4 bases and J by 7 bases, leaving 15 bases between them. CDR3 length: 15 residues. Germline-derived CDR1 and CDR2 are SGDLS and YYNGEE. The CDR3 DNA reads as TGTGCCAGCAGCCCTAAGGCAGAAGAAAATTCACCCCTCCACTTT. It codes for CASSPKAEENSPLHF.

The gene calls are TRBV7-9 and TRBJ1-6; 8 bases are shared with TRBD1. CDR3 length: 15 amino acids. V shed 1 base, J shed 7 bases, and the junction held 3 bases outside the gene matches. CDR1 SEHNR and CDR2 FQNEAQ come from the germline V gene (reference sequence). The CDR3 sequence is CASSLGDRLNSPLHF. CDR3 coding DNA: TGTGCCAGCAGCTTAGGGGACAGGCTAAATTCACCCCTCCACTTT.

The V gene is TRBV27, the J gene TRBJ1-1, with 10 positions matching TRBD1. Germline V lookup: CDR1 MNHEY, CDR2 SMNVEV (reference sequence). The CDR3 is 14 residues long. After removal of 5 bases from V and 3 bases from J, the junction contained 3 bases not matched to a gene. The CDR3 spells CASSRQGADTEAFF. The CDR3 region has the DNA TGTGCCAGCAGTAGACAGGGGGCGGACACTGAAGCTTTCTTT.

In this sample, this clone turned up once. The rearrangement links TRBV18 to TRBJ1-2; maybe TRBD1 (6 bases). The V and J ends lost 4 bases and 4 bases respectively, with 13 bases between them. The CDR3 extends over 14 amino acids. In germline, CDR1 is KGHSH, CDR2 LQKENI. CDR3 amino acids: CASSRLQGSYGYTF. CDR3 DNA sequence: TGTGCCAGCTCACGACTACAGGGATCCTATGGCTACACCTTC.

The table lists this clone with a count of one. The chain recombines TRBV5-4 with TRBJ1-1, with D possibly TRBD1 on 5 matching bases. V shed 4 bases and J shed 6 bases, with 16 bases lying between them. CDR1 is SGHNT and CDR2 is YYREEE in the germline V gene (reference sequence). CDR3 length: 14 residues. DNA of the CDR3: TGTGCCAGCAGCCGCGGGCAGGGAGTGGCTGAAGCTTTCTTT. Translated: CASSRGQGVAEAFF.

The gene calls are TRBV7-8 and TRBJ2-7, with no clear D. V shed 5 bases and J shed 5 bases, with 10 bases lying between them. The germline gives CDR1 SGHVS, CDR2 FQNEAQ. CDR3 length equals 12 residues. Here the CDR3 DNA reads TGTGCCAGCAGCCCCTTTACTGACGAGCAGTACTTC. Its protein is CASSPFTDEQYF.

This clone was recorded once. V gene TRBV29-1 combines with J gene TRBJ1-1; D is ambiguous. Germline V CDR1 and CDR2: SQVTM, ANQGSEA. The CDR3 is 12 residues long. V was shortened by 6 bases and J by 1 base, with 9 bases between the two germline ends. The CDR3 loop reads CSVLSPNTEAFF. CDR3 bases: TGCAGCGTACTAAGTCCGAACACTGAAGCTTTCTTT.

The CDR3, as DNA: TGTGCCAGCAGCGCTCACAGGGGGAACTATGGCTACACCTTC. It translates to CASSAHRGNYGYTF. This sequence joins TRBV9 and TRBJ1-2; 8 bases fit TRBD1. The CDR3 is 14 residues long. Germline V gene sequence: CDR1 SGDLS, CDR2 YYNGEE. V gave up 3 bases and J gave up 2 bases; unmatched junction bases: 3.

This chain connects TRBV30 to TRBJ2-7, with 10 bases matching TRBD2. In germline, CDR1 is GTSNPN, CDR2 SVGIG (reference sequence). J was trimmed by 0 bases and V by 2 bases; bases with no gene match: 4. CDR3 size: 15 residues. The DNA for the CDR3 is TGTGCCTGGAGTAGCGGGGGGGCCCGCTCCTACGAGCAGTACTTC. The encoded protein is CAWSSGGARSYEQYF.

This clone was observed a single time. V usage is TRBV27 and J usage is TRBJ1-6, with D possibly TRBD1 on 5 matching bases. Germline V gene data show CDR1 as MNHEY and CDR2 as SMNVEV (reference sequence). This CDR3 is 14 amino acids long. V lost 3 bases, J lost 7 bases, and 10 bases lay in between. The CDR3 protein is CASSFSTGNSPLHF. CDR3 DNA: TGTGCCAGCAGTTTCTCCACAGGAAATTCACCCCTCCACTTT.

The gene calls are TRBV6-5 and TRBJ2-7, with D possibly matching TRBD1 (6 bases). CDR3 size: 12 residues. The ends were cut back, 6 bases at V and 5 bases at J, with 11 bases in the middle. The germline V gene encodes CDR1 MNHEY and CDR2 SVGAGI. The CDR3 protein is CASRPRTDEQYF. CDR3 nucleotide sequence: TGTGCCAGCAGGCCTAGGACAGACGAGCAGTACTTC.

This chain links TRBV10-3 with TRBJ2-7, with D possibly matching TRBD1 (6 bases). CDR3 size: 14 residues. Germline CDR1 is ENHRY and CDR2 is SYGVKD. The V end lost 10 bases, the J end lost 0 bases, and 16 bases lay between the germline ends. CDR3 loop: CATSWGPGSYEQYF. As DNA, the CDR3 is TGTGCCACCTCTTGGGGGCCGGGCTCCTACGAGCAGTACTTC.

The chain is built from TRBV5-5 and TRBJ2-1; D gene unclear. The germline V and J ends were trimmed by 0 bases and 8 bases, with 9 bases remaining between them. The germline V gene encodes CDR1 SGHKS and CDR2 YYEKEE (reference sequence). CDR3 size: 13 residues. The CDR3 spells CASSLGGTDEQFF. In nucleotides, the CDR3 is TGTGCCAGCAGCTTGGGGGGAACCGATGAGCAGTTCTTC.

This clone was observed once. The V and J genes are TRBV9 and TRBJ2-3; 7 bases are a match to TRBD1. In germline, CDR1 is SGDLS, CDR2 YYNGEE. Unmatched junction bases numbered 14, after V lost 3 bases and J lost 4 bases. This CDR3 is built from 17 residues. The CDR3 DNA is TGTGCCAGCAGCGCCCCACCCGACAGGGCGGTCGCAGATACGCAGTATTTT. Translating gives CASSAPPDRAVADTQYF.